The clone carrying this T cell receptor (beta chain) was seen repeatedly, ten times or more. The antigen remains undetermined. The record originates from a study of T cell repertoires in cytomegalovirus infection. Broader study findings: Adding up the frequency of public TCR beta families identified people who carried CMV plus the relevant HLA.

Each CDR3 protein is one row after TCRdb ran MiXCR on the reads. The data show over 250,000 distinct CDR3 sequences, with 25% seen just once and around 13% held by the top ten. CDR3 length: 14 amino acids. Deletions cut 5 bases from V and 5 bases from J, with 15 bases between. Germline values: CDR1 MNHNS, CDR2 SASEGT. The rearrangement uses TRBV6-1 and TRBJ2-5, with D perhaps TRBD1 (6 bases). The source of this sequence is a human donor in good health (CMV status not recorded). Some clones in this sample may be carry-over from other donors' samples. Material for sequencing was PBMCs. The CDR3 DNA follows: TGTGCCAGCAGTAAAGGAACAGGGCCCGAGACCCAGTACTTC. As protein: CASSKGTGPETQYF.